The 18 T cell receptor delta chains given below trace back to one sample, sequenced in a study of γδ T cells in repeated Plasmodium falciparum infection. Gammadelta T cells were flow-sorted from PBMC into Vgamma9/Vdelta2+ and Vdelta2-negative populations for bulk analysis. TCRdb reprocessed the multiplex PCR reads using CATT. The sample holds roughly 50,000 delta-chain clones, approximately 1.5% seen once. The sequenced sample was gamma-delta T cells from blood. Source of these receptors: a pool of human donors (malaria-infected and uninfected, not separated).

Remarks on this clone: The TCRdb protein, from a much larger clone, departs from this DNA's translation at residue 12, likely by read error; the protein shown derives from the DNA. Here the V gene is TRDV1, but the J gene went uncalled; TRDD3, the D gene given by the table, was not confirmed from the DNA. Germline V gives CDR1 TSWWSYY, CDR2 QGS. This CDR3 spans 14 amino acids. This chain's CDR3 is CALGDAAYTDKPIF. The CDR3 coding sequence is TGTGCTCTTGGGGATGCTGCCTACACCGATAAACCCATCTTT.

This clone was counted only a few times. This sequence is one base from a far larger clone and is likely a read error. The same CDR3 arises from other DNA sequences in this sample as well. The CDR3 loop reads CACDTVGGYTDKLIF. In DNA, the CDR3 is TGTGCCTGTGACACCGTAGGGGGATACACCGATAAACTTATCTTT. The rearrangement uses TRDV2 and TRDJ1; 9 bases match TRDD3. CDR1 is GEAIGNYY and CDR2 is EKD in the germline V gene. CDR3 length equals 15 residues.

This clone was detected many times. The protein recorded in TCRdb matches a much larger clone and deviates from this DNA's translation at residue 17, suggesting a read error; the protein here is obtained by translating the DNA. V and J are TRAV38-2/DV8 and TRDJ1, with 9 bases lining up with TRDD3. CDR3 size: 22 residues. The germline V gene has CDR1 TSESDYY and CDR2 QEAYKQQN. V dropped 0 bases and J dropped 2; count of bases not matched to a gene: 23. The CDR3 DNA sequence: TGTGCTTATAGGAGCGCGTCTTCCCCTACCGTACTGGGGGAGGGATTTACCGATAAACTCATCTTT. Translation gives CAYRSASSPTVLGEGFTDKLIF.

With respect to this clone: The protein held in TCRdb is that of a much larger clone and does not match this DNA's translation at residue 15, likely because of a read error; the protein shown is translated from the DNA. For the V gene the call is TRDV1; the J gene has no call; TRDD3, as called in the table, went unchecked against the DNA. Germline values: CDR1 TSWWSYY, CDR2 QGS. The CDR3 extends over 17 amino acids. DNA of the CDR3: TGTGCTCTTGGGGAACGGCCTCCGGGGGATATAACCGATAAATTCATCTTT. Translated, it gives CALGERPPGDITDKFIF.

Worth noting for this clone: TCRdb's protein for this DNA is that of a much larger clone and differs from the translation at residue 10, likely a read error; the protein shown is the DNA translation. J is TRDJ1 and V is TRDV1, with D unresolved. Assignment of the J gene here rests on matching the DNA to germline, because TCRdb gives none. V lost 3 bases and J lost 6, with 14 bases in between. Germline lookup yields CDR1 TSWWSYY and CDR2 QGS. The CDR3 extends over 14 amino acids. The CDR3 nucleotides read TGTGCTCTTGGGGATTTAACCAGTGCCAATAAACTCATCTTT. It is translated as CALGDLTSANKLIF.

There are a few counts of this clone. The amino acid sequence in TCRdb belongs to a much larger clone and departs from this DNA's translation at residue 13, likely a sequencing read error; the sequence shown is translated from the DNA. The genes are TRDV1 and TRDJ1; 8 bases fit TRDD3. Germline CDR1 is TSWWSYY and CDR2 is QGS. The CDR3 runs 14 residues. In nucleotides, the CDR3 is TGTGCTCTTGGGGGACTCTGGGGGACTGATAAACTCACCTTT. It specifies CALGGLWGTDKLTF.

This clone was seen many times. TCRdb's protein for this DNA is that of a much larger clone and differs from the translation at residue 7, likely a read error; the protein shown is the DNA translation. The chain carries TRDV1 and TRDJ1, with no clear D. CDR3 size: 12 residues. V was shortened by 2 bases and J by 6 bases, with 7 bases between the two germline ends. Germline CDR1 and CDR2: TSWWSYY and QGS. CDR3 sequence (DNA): TGTGCTCTTGGGGAATTGCTGTATAAACTCATCTTT. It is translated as CALGELLYKLIF.

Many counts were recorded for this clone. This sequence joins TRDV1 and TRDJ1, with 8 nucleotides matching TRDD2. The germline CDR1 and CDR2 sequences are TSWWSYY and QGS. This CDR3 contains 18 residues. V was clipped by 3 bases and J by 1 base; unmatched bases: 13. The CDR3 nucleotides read TGTGCTCTTGGGGATCCTATCTTCCTACGCGTTAGCACCGATAAACTCATCTTT. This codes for CALGDPIFLRVSTDKLIF.

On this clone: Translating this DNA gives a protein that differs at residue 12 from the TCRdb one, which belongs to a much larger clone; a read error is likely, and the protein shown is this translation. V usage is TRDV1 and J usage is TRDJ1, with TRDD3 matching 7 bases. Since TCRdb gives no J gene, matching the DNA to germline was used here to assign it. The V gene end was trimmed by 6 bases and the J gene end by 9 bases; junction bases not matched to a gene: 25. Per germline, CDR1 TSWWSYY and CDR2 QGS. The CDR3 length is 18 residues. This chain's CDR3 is CALGSILPLWGVTKQLIF. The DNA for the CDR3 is TGTGCTCTTGGTTCTATCTTACCTCTCTGGGGGGTAACGAAGCAACTCATCTTT.

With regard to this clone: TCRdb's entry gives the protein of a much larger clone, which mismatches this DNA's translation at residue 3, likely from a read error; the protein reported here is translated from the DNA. The CDR3 DNA sequence: TGTGCTTTTGGGGAACTCATGACCCTGGCGTACACCGATAAACTCATCTTT. Its protein is CAFGELMTLAYTDKLIF. The chain employs TRDV1 and TRDJ1, with a tentative D call TRDD3 (5 bases). Germline V gene sequence: CDR1 TSWWSYY, CDR2 QGS. This CDR3 has 17 amino acids.

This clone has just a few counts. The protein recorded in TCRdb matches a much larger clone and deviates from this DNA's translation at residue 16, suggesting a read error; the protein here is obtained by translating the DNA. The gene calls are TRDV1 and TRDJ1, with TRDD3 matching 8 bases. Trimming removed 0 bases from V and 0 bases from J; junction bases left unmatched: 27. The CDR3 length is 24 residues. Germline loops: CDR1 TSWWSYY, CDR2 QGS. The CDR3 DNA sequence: TGTGCTCTTGGGGAACTAACTCTGGGGGACTACTGGTACTGGGGGGACCAGTACACCGATAAACTCATCTTT. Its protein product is CALGELTLGDYWYWGDQYTDKLIF.

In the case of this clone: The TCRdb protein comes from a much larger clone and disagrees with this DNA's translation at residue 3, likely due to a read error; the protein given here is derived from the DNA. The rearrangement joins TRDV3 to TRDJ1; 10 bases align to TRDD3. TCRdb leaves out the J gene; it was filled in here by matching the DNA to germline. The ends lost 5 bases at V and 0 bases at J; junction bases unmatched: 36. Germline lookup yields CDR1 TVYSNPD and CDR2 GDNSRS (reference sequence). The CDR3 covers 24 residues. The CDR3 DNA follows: TGTGCCCCCCCTCAATCCCGCGCAACCCTCACTGGGGGATCCTCCGACGAGTACACCGATAAACTCATCTTT. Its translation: CAPPQSRATLTGGSSDEYTDKLIF.

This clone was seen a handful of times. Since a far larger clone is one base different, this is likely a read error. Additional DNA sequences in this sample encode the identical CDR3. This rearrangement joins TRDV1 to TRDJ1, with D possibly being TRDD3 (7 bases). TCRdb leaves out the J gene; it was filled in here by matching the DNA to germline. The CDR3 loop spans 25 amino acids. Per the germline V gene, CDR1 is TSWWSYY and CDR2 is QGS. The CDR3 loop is CALGDRGVWSFPLGQGVPRTDKLIF. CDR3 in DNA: TGTGCTCTCGGGGACAGAGGAGTTTGGTCCTTCCCACTGGGGCAAGGGGTTCCACGCACCGATAAACTCATCTTT.

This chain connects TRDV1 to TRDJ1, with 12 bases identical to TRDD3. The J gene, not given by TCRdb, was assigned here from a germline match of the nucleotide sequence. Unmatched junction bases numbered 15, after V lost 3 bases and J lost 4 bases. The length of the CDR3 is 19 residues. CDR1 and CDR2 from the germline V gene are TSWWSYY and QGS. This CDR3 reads CALGDSVPWGIRNFDKLIF. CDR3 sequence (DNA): TGTGCTCTTGGGGACTCCGTCCCCTGGGGGATACGGAACTTCGATAAACTCATCTTT.

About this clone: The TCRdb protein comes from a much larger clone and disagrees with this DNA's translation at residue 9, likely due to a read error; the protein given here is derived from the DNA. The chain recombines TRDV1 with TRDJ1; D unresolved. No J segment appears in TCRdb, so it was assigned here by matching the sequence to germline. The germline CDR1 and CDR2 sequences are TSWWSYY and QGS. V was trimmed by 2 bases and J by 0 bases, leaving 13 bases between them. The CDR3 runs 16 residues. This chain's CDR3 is CALGEARLEDTDKLIF. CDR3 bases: TGTGCTCTTGGGGAAGCCCGGCTGGAGGACACCGATAAACTCATCTTT.

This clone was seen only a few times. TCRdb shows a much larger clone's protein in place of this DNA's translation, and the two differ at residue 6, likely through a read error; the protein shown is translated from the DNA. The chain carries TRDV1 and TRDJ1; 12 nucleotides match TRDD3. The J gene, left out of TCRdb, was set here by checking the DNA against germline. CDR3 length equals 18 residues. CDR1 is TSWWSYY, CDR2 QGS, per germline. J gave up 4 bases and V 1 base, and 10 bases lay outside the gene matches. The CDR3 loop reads CALGEPEFWGIRGDKLIF. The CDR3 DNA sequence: TGTGCTCTTGGGGAACCTGAGTTCTGGGGGATACGAGGCGATAAACTCATCTTT.

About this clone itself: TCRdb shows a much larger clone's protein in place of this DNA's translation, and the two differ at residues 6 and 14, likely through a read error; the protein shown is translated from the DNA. This chain's CDR3 is CALGDHFPTYGVEYKLIF. The CDR3 nucleotides are TGTGCTCTTGGGGACCACTTTCCCACTTACGGTGTGGAGTATAAACTCATCTTT. The rearrangement joins TRDV1 to TRDJ1; D gene ambiguous. The CDR3 is 18 residues long. Trimming took off 3 bases at V and 6 bases at J, with 26 bases between the two ends. The germline gives CDR1 TSWWSYY, CDR2 QGS.

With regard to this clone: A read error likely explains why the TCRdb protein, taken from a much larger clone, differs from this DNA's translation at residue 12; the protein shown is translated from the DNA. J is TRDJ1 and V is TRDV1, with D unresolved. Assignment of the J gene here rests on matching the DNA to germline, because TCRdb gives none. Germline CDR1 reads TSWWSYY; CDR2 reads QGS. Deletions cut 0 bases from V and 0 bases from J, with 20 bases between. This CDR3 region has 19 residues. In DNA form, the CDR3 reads TGTGCTCTTGGGGAACTCCCCCCCAGAAGGGGCAATTACACCGATAAACTCATCTTT. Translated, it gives CALGELPPRRGNYTDKLIF.